The clone carrying this TCR beta chain occurred many times. Its antigen is not identified. This specimen comes from a study of T cells after yellow fever vaccination. The study, taken as a whole, reports: Primary-vaccination clones mostly resurfaced post-booster (96% CD4, 85% to 90% CD8).

With 0 bases clipped from V and 5 bases from J, the junction kept 1 base outside the gene matches. This CDR3 contains 15 residues. Germline CDR1 is LGHNA and CDR2 is YNFKEQ. TCRdb reanalysed the 5' RACE reads using MiXCR and keeps one entry per CDR3 protein. This table has about 320,000 distinct CDR3 sequences, about 10% appearing once. V and J are TRBV4-2 and TRBJ2-5, with 12 positions matching TRBD1. The sequences come from CD4+ T cells sorted from PBMCs, collected 45 days after the yellow fever booster vaccination. This receptor was identified in a man aged 18 to 30 who received the YFV17D yellow fever vaccine. CDR3 sequence: CASSQDGTGGETQYF. CDR3 in DNA: TGTGCCAGCAGCCAAGATGGGACAGGGGGCGAGACCCAGTACTTC.